This TCR beta chain was identified during a study of shared T cell receptors in the human thymus (TCRdb year 2021). A note on the overall study: The study examined how the human thymus generates shared, self-reactive T-cell receptor alpha chains.

Library method: the immunoSEQ multiplex PCR assay. What TCRdb holds here is the immuneACCESS table cut down to in-frame rearrangements. Part of the clones is not present; checked against another copy, under half of the missing clones reflect an unresolved V gene, and the others are unexplained. Counted in this sample were about 380,000 clones; about 95% of them appeared once. Of the sample, roughly 0.021% falls within the top ten clones. With regard to this clone: Its specific antigen is unknown. Base qualities were left out, and no much larger clone turns up one base away.

The CDR3 numbers 16 residues from cysteine through phenylalanine. This entry keeps only the CDR3 DNA: 48 bases, framed from base 1. At the junction V is shortened by 5 bases and J by 5 bases, with 19 bases in between. CDR1 SGHTA and CDR2 FQGNSA were looked up in the germline V gene. Sequencing input: thymocytes. The rearranged chain carries TRBV7-2 and TRBJ2-1; 6 matching bases give a weak D call of TRBD2. This TCR derives from a human donor. The nucleotide sequence is given as TGTGCCAGCAGCCCGTGGGAATGGGAGGAACACAATGAGCAGTTCTTC. Its protein product is CASSPWEWEEHNEQFF.